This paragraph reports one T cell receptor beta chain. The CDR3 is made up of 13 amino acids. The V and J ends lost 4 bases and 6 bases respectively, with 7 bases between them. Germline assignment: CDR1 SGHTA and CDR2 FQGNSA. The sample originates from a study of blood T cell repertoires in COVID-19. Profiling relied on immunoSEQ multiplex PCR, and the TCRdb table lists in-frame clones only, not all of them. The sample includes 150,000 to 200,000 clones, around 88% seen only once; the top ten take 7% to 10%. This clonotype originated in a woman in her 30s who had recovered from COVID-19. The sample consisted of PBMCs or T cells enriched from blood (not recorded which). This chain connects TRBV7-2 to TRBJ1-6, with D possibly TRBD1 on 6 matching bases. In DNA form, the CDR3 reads TGTGCCAGCAGCTCCAGGGGTAATTCACCCCTCCACTTT. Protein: CASSSRGNSPLHF. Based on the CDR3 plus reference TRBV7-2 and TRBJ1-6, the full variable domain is GAGVSQSPSNKVTEKGKDVELRCDPISGHTALYWYRQSLGQGLEFLIYFQGNSAPDKSGLPSDRFSAERTGGSVSTLTIQRTQQEDSAVYLCASSSRGNSPLHFGNGTRLTVT.